Listed below are T cell receptor beta chains from one sample, sequenced in a study of blood T cell repertoires in COVID-19. Using immunoSEQ multiplex PCR, the repertoire was profiled, and TCRdb retains in-frame clones only, with some absent. The sample has about 96,000 clones; around 85% are singletons. The sequenced material came from peripheral blood. Receptor source: a woman aged 60-70 years with acute or convalescent COVID-19. Both conserved end residues are part of each CDR3. The D gene is left open where the match is weak. Size is omitted from some rows. Given values are once, few, many or a class for expanded clones.

TRBD1	.	19	TRBV7-3	TRBJ2-2	CASSLAGTNRGPNTGELFF	TGTGCCAGCAGCTTGGCTGGAACCAACAGGGGACCGAACACCGGGGAGCTGTTTTTT
.	once	14	TRBV4-3	TRBJ2-1	CASSQTSRGSGQFF	TGCGCCAGCAGCCAGACAAGCCGGGGTTCCGGGCAGTTCTTC
TRBD2	.	16	TRBV9	TRBJ2-1	CASSVTSGLAWNEQFF	TGTGCCAGCAGCGTAACCTCGGGACTAGCGTGGAATGAGCAGTTCTTC
.	few	14	TRBV6-2/TRBV6-3	TRBJ1-5	CASSYFLANQPQHF	TGTGCCAGCAGTTACTTTCTGGCCAATCAGCCCCAGCATTTT
.	.	14	TRBV10-3	TRBJ1-1	CAISDSTGTTEAFF	TGTGCCATCAGTGACTCGACAGGCACCACTGAAGCTTTCTTT
.	once	13	TRBV28	TRBJ2-7	CASKDSYTYEQYF	TGTGCCAGCAAAGACAGCTATACCTACGAGCAGTACTTC
.	.	14	TRBV7-9	TRBJ2-5	CASSQLAGGETQYF	TGTGCCAGCAGCCAGTTGGCGGGCGGGGAGACCCAGTACTTC
TRBD1	.	16	TRBV7-8	TRBJ1-6	CASSSYRDRVRSPLHF	TGTGCCAGCAGCTCATACCGGGACAGGGTTCGCTCACCCCTCCACTTT
.	.	16	TRBV4-2	TRBJ2-4	CASSQEGQIAKNIQYF	TGTGCCAGCAGCCAAGAGGGACAAATAGCCAAAAACATTCAGTACTTC
TRBD1	.	12	TRBV30	TRBJ2-7	CAANRGRYEQYF	TGTGCCGCGAACAGGGGCCGCTACGAGCAGTACTTC
.	few	12	TRBV19	TRBJ2-7	CASSISGGEQYF	TGTGCCAGTAGTATATCGGGTGGAGAGCAGTACTTC
TRBD2	.	16	TRBV9	TRBJ2-3	CASSVDRGGGTDTQYF	TGTGCCAGCAGCGTAGATCGGGGGGGCGGCACAGATACGCAGTATTTT
TRBD1	.	15	TRBV5-4	TRBJ1-5	CASSPGQGRNQPQHF	TGTGCCAGCAGCCCCGGACAGGGCAGAAATCAGCCCCAGCATTTT
.	.	11	TRBV20-1	TRBJ2-7	CSARSGHEQYF	TGCAGTGCTAGAAGCGGCCACGAGCAGTACTTC
TRBD2	.	15	TRBV7-3	TRBJ2-5	CASSRAGGFQETQYF	TGTGCCAGCAGCCGAGCGGGGGGTTTCCAAGAGACCCAGTACTTC
.	few	12	TRBV7-7	TRBJ2-5	CATRDLSAAQYF	TGTGCCACGCGGGACTTATCGGCCGCCCAGTACTTC
TRBD1	.	15	TRBV7-9	TRBJ2-7	CASSPTRGLDYEQYF	TGTGCCAGCAGCCCCACCAGGGGGCTGGACTACGAGCAGTACTTC
TRBD1	.	16	TRBV24-1	TRBJ1-4	CATSDRRTGEGEKLFF	TGTGCCACCAGTGATCGTAGGACAGGGGAAGGTGAAAAACTGTTTTTT
.	.	15	TRBV2	TRBJ1-1	CASRELGGGGTEAFF	TGTGCCAGCAGGGAGTTGGGGGGAGGGGGCACTGAAGCTTTCTTT
TRBD2	.	14	TRBV4-2	TRBJ2-5	CASSQGLAAETQYF	TGTGCCAGCAGCCAAGGACTAGCCGCAGAGACCCAGTACTTC
.	few	15	TRBV6-5	TRBJ1-6	CASSPLRGGSSPLHF	TGTGCCAGCAGTCCCTTACGGGGGGGTTCTTCACCCCTCCACTTT
TRBD1	.	15	TRBV19	TRBJ2-2	CASSPDRVGTGELFF	TGTGCCAGTAGTCCGGACAGGGTCGGCACCGGGGAGCTGTTTTTT
.	.	13	TRBV27	TRBJ1-1	CASSLSRNTEAFF	TGTGCCAGCAGTTTATCGAGGAACACTGAAGCTTTCTTT
.	.	11	TRBV29-1	TRBJ1-4	CSAKTGYQLFF	TGCAGCGCCAAAACAGGGTACCAACTGTTTTTT
.	few	17	TRBV7-9	TRBJ1-1	CASSSYRGGGINTEAFF	TGTGCCAGCAGTTCCTATCGCGGCGGGGGGATTAACACTGAAGCTTTCTTT
TRBD1	.	14	TRBV20-1	TRBJ1-5	CSASYRGRTQPQHF	TGCAGTGCTAGTTACAGGGGGAGGACTCAGCCCCAGCATTTT
TRBD2	.	14	TRBV4-1	TRBJ2-7	CASSRWTSQDEQYF	TGCGCCAGCAGCCGTTGGACTAGCCAGGACGAGCAGTACTTC
.	.	12	TRBV3-1/TRBV3-2	TRBJ1-1	CASSQDSAEAFF	TGTGCCAGCAGCCAAGATTCGGCTGAAGCTTTCTTT
.	.	13	TRBV7-3	TRBJ2-1	CASSSGRGNEQFF	TGTGCCAGCAGCTCAGGCCGGGGGAATGAGCAGTTCTTC